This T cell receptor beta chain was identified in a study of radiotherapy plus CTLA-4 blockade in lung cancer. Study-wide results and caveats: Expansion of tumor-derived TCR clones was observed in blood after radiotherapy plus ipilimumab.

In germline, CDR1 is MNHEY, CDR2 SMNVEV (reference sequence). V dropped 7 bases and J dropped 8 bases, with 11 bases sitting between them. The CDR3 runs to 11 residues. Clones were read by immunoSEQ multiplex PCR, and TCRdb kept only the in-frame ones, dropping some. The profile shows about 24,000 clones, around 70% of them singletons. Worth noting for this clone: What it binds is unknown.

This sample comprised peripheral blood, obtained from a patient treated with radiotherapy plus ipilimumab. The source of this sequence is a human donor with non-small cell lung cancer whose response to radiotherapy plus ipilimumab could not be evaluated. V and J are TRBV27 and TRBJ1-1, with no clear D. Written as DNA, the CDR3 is TGTGCCAGCATGTTTAGAACCGAAGCTTTCTTT. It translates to CASMFRTEAFF.